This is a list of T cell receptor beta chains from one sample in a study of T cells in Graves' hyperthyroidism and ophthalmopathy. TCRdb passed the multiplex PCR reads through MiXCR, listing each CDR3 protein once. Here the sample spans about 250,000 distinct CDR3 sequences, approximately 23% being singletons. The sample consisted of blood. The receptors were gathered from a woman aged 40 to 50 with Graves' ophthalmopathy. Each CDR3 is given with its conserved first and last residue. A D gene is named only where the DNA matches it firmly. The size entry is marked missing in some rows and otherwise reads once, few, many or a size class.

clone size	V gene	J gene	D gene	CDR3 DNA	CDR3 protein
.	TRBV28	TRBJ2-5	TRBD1	TGTGCCAGCAGTCAGACAGGGGGCAGTGAGACCCAGTACTTC	CASSQTGGSETQYF
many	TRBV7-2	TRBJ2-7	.	TGTGCCAGCAGTCGCGAGAATTTGGGATACGAGCAGTACTTC	CASSRENLGYEQYF
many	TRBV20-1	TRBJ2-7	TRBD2	TGCAGTGCTAGAGATCAAGGTAGCGGGAGATACGAGCAGTACTTC	CSARDQGSGRYEQYF
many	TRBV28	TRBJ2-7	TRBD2	TGTGCCAGCAGTTTATGGCTAGCGGGAGCCTACGAGCAGTACTTC	CASSLWLAGAYEQYF
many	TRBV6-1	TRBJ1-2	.	TGTGCCAGCAGTGAAGCGAGATATGGCTACACCTTC	CASSEARYGYTF
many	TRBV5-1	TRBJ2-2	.	TGCGCCAGCAGCTTGGATGCGGCGAACACCGGGGAGCTGTTTTTT	CASSLDAANTGELFF
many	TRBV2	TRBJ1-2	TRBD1	TGTGCCAGCGCCGGACAGGGCTACTATGGCTACACCTTC	CASAGQGYYGYTF
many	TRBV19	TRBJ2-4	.	TGTGCCAGTAGTAGATCCACGGGCATTCAGTACTTC	CASSRSTGIQYF
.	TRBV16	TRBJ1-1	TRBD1	TGTGCCAGCAGCCAGAGCGACAGGGCAGGGACTGAAGCTTTCTTT	CASSQSDRAGTEAFF
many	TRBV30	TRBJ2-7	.	TGTGCCTGGAGTGGGGACAACTACGAGCAGTACTTC	CAWSGDNYEQYF
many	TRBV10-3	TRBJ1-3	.	TGTGCCATCAGTGAGTCGGCCGGATTAAGCTCTGGAAACACCATATATTTT	CAISESAGLSSGNTIYF
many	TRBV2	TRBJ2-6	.	TGTGCCAGCAGTAGGACCAAAGGCACTGGGGCCAACGTCCTGACTTTC	CASSRTKGTGANVLTF
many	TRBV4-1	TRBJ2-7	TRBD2	TGCGCCAGCAGCCACCTAGGGGGACTAGCGGGAGGAGGGGAGCAGTACTTC	CASSHLGGLAGGGEQYF
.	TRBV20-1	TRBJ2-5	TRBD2	TGCAGTGCTAGACGGCGGGGGGGGTCAGAGACCCAGTACTTC	CSARRRGGSETQYF
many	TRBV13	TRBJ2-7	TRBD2	TGTGCCAGCAGCTTTCTAACTAGCGGGATCCCCTACGAGCAGTACTTC	CASSFLTSGIPYEQYF